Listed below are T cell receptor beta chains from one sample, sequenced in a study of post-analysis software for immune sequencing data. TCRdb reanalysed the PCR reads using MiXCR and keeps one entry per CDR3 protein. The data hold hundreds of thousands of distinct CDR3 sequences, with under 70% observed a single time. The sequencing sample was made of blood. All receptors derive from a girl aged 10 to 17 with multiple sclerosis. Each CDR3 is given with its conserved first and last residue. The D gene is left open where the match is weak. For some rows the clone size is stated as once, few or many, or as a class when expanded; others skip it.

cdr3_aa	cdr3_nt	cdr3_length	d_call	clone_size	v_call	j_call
CASSTTGGEQFF	TGTGCCAGCTCAACCACCGGAGGTGAGCAGTTCTTC	12	.	.	TRBV18	TRBJ2-1
CAIRPAGGPTEGYEQYF	TGTGCCATCAGGCCAGCGGGAGGGCCGACCGAAGGCTACGAGCAGTACTTC	17	TRBD2	once	TRBV10-3	TRBJ2-7
CASSGGITDTQYF	TGCGCCAGCAGTGGGGGGATCACAGATACGCAGTATTTT	13	.	.	TRBV10-1	TRBJ2-3
CSARDSNYNSPLHF	TGCAGTGCTAGGGACAGCAACTATAATTCACCCCTCCACTTT	14	.	few	TRBV20-1	TRBJ1-6
CATSNRYNEQFF	TGTGCCACCAGCAACAGGTACAATGAGCAGTTCTTC	12	.	.	TRBV15	TRBJ2-1
CSVVPGHGGGNQPQHF	TGCAGCGTTGTACCGGGACATGGCGGGGGCAATCAGCCCCAGCATTTT	16	.	few	TRBV29-1	TRBJ1-5
CASSSTSGNRGGQPQHF	TGTGCCAGCAGCTCGACCTCCGGGAACCGGGGAGGACAGCCCCAGCATTTT	17	.	.	TRBV7-2	TRBJ1-5
CSVERSSNTEAFF	TGCAGCGTTGAAAGATCCAGTAACACTGAAGCTTTCTTT	13	.	few	TRBV29-1	TRBJ1-1
CSVESGPAQDTQYF	TGCAGCGTTGAATCGGGGCCTGCCCAGGATACGCAGTATTTT	14	.	few	TRBV29-1	TRBJ2-3
CSAPPINEKLFF	TGCAGTGCGCCCCCGATTAATGAAAAACTGTTTTTT	12	.	few	TRBV20-1	TRBJ1-4
CASSRSGTVHSYEQYF	TGTGCCAGCAGCCGCTCCGGGACAGTGCACTCCTACGAGCAGTACTTC	16	TRBD1	.	TRBV7-2	TRBJ2-7
CSAGGPREQYF	TGCAGTGCTGGGGGTCCAAGGGAGCAGTACTTC	11	.	few	TRBV20-1	TRBJ2-4
CSASSLAGVPDTQYF	TGCAGTGCTAGCTCTCTAGCGGGGGTACCAGATACGCAGTATTTT	15	TRBD2	few	TRBV20-1	TRBJ2-3
CASSLAGGTTDTQYF	TGTGCCAGCAGTTTAGCGGGGGGCACCACAGATACGCAGTATTTT	15	.	few	TRBV12-3/TRBV12-4	TRBJ2-3
CSGDKEMNTEAFF	TGCAGCGGGGACAAAGAAATGAACACTGAAGCTTTCTTT	13	.	once	TRBV29-1	TRBJ1-1
CSAKPDRGQTDTQYF	TGCAGTGCTAAACCCGACAGGGGGCAAACAGATACGCAGTATTTT	15	TRBD1	few	TRBV20-1	TRBJ2-3
CSARKGRDRGYGYTF	TGCAGTGCTAGGAAGGGCAGGGATCGTGGCTATGGCTACACCTTC	15	.	.	TRBV20-1	TRBJ1-2
CASGYAGDTQYF	TGCGCCAGCGGGTACGCAGGGGATACGCAGTATTTT	12	.	.	TRBV5-1	TRBJ2-3
CASSPRQGVNEQYF	TGCGCCAGCAGCCCGCGACAGGGGGTTAACGAGCAGTACTTC	14	TRBD1	.	TRBV12-3/TRBV12-4	TRBJ2-7
CASSSPGQGTAEQYF	TGTGCCAGCAGCTCCCCGGGACAGGGAACGGCCGAGCAGTACTTC	15	TRBD1	.	TRBV7-9	TRBJ2-7
CSVGSGAGQPRDTQYF	TGCAGCGTTGGTAGTGGGGCGGGGCAACCGAGAGATACGCAGTATTTT	16	.	.	TRBV29-1	TRBJ2-3
CSVPVGLLYNEQFF	TGCAGCGTTCCGGTGGGACTTTTGTACAATGAGCAGTTCTTC	14	.	.	TRBV29-1	TRBJ2-1
CASRQSTDTQYF	TGCGCCAGCAGGCAGAGCACAGATACGCAGTATTTT	12	.	.	TRBV5-1	TRBJ2-3
CSARHGQTYEQYF	TGCAGTGCTAGACACGGACAGACCTACGAGCAGTACTTC	13	.	.	TRBV20-1	TRBJ2-7
CASSYRADGPYNEQFF	TGTGCCAGCAGTTACCGAGCGGACGGGCCCTACAATGAGCAGTTCTTC	16	.	.	TRBV6-2/TRBV6-3	TRBJ2-1
CASSLSYGEQYF	TGTGCCAGCAGTTTAAGCTATGGCGAGCAGTACTTC	12	.	.	TRBV28	TRBJ2-7
CASLYRDRVDEQYF	TGTGCCAGCCTATACCGGGACAGGGTGGACGAGCAGTACTTC	14	TRBD1	.	TRBV2	TRBJ2-7
CASSGTRVSYEQYF	TGTGCCAGCAGCGGCACGAGGGTCTCCTACGAGCAGTACTTC	14	.	.	TRBV6-1	TRBJ2-7
CASSLVSVYNEQFF	TGTGCCAGCAGCTTGGTTAGCGTCTACAATGAGCAGTTCTTC	14	.	few	TRBV7-2	TRBJ2-1
CASSSQRAGAGGNVLTF	TGTGCCAGCAGCTCCCAAAGAGCGGGGGCTGGGGGCAACGTCCTGACTTTC	17	TRBD2	.	TRBV5-8	TRBJ2-6
CASSLVVAGPTYEQYF	TGCGCCAGCAGCTTGGTGGTAGCGGGGCCCACCTACGAGCAGTACTTC	16	TRBD2	.	TRBV5-1	TRBJ2-7
CSARSASGQETQYF	TGCAGTGCTAGGTCGGCTAGCGGCCAAGAGACCCAGTACTTC	14	TRBD2	.	TRBV20-1	TRBJ2-5
CSATTSYEQYF	TGCAGTGCTACCACCTCCTACGAGCAGTACTTC	11	.	few	TRBV20-1	TRBJ2-7
CASSDSGYTDTQYF	TGTGCCAGCAGTGACTCGGGATACACAGATACGCAGTATTTT	14	.	.	TRBV6-4	TRBJ2-3
CSARDYGTGTYEQYF	TGCAGTGCTAGAGATTACGGGACAGGGACCTACGAGCAGTACTTC	15	TRBD1	few	TRBV20-1	TRBJ2-7
CASSLLGTGANVLTF	TGTGCCAGCAGCCTCTTGGGGACTGGGGCCAACGTCCTGACTTTC	15	.	.	TRBV7-9	TRBJ2-6
CASSLNGGIQETQYF	TGTGCCAGCAGCTTAAATGGGGGGATCCAAGAGACCCAGTACTTC	15	.	.	TRBV7-2	TRBJ2-5
CSVHGQGKGSPLHF	TGCAGTGTCCACGGACAGGGCAAAGGCTCACCCCTCCACTTT	14	TRBD1	once	TRBV20-1	TRBJ1-6
CASSQPRAGAGTYYGYTF	TGCGCCAGCAGCCAACCCAGGGCAGGGGCGGGGACCTACTATGGCTACACCTTC	18	.	few	TRBV4-1	TRBJ1-2
CASMYTGGFYEQYF	TGTGCCAGCATGTATACGGGGGGGTTCTACGAGCAGTACTTC	14	TRBD2	.	TRBV6-1	TRBJ2-7
CATSDGLSGYTF	TGTGCCACCAGTGATGGGTTAAGTGGCTACACCTTC	12	.	.	TRBV24-1	TRBJ1-2
CASSESLGEQFF	TGTGCCAGCAGTGAAAGTTTAGGTGAGCAGTTCTTC	12	.	.	TRBV6-1	TRBJ2-1
CASSRWTGITRSSYNEQFF	TGCGCCAGCAGCCGCTGGACAGGGATAACGCGCAGCTCCTACAATGAGCAGTTCTTC	19	TRBD1	once	TRBV5-1	TRBJ2-1
CSVETRSKADGYTF	TGCAGCGTTGAAACCCGCTCGAAGGCGGACGGCTACACCTTC	14	.	.	TRBV29-1	TRBJ1-2
CSARDRGRNIGSNQPQHF	TGCAGTGCTAGAGATCGGGGACGGAACATTGGTAGCAATCAGCCCCAGCATTTT	18	.	.	TRBV20-1	TRBJ1-5
CASSELAQGSRTFF	TGTGCCAGCAGTGAATTGGCCCAGGGGTCACGGACTTTCTTT	14	.	few	TRBV6-1	TRBJ1-1
CASSELRGRGNEQYF	TGTGCCAGCAGTGAATTACGGGGCAGGGGTAACGAGCAGTACTTC	15	.	.	TRBV25-1	TRBJ2-7
CASSPGTGMDEQYF	TGTGCCAGCAGCCCCGGGACAGGGATGGACGAGCAGTACTTC	14	TRBD1	.	TRBV7-9	TRBJ2-7
CASSLDPGRDEQYF	TGCGCCAGCAGCTTGGACCCGGGTAGGGACGAGCAGTACTTC	14	.	.	TRBV5-1	TRBJ2-7
CSVEDRSNYEQYF	TGCAGCGTGGAAGACAGAAGCAACTACGAGCAGTACTTC	13	.	.	TRBV29-1	TRBJ2-7